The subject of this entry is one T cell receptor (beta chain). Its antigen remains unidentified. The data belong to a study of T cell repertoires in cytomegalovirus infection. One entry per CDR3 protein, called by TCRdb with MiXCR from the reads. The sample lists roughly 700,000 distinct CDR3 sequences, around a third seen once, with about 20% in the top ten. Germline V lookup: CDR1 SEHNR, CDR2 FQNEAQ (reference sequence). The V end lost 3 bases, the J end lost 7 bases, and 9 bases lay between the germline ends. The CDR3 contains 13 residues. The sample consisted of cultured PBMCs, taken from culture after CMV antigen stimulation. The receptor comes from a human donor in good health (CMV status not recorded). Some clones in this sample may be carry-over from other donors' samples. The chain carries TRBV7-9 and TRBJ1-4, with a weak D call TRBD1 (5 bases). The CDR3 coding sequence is TGTGCCAGCAGCTTGGGACCGAGTGAAAAACTGTTTTTT. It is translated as CASSLGPSEKLFF.